The 19 T cell receptor beta chains in this list originate from one sample, sequenced in a study of beta chain features in type 1 diabetes. cDNA synthesis used the whole RNA isolate, giving expressed TCRB sequences. Clones were read by immunoSEQ multiplex PCR, and TCRdb kept only the in-frame ones, dropping some. The sample lists around 450,000 clones, 9.5% to 12% occurring once. The sample taken for sequencing was naive CD4+ T cells from blood. These receptors originate from a woman under 30 in good health.

V and J are TRBV7-6 and TRBJ2-5; D possibly corresponds to TRBD1 (6 bases). Trimming removed 5 bases at V and 2 bases at J, with 15 bases between. Germline assignment: CDR1 SGHVS and CDR2 FNYEAQ. This CDR3 has 15 amino acids. In DNA, the CDR3 is TGTGCCAGCAGCCCAGGGGACACTCGTCAAGAGACCCAGTACTTC. This codes for CASSPGDTRQETQYF.

The sample holds a few counts of this clone. The CDR3 DNA sequence: TGCAGCGTTGACCAGGGCGGCAATGAGCAGTTCTTC. It translates to CSVDQGGNEQFF. The rearrangement joins TRBV29-1 to TRBJ2-1; the D gene is possibly TRBD1 (5 bases). The V end lost 3 bases, the J end lost 6 bases, and 9 bases lay between the germline ends. Germline loops: CDR1 SQVTM, CDR2 ANQGSEA. The CDR3 contains 12 residues.

This clone turned up a few times. J is TRBJ2-2 and V is TRBV4-3; no definite D call. Looked up from germline, CDR1 is LGHNA and CDR2 is YSLEER. The CDR3 contains 15 residues. V was pared by 0 bases and J by 5 bases, with 10 bases between. The CDR3: CASSQEVGRTGELFF. The CDR3 region has the DNA TGCGCCAGCAGCCAAGAAGTCGGCAGGACCGGGGAGCTGTTTTTT.

The chain employs TRBV28 and TRBJ1-2; TRBD1 might be the D (5 bases). Germline assignment: CDR1 MDHEN and CDR2 SYDVKM. Between the trimmed V and J ends, which lost 3 bases and 7 bases, there was a span of 12 bases. The CDR3 consists of 13 residues. This CDR3 is CASSFPGIPGYTF. Here the CDR3 DNA reads TGTGCCAGCAGTTTCCCAGGGATTCCTGGCTACACCTTC.

This clone has ten or more counts. The chain recombines TRBV13 with TRBJ2-6; no firm D call. The CDR3 sequence is 14 residues long. V lost 3 bases, J lost 0 bases, and 3 bases lay in between. Germline CDR1 PRHDT, CDR2 FYEKMQ (reference sequence). The CDR3 loop reads CASSFSSGANVLTF. The CDR3 bases are TGTGCCAGCAGCTTTTCCTCTGGGGCCAACGTCCTGACTTTC.

This chain connects TRBV2 to TRBJ1-4, with 7 bases lining up with TRBD1. Germline CDR1 SNHLY, CDR2 FYNNEI. The CDR3 is 15 residues long. J lost 3 bases, V lost 6 bases, and 7 bases had no gene match. The CDR3 region has the DNA TGTGCCAGCAGGAGAAGGGACAGATCTAATGAAAAACTGTTTTTT. This translates into CASRRRDRSNEKLFF.

This clone has a count of ten or more. This chain uses TRBV30 with TRBJ2-5; 10 nucleotides line up with TRBD2. Germline values: CDR1 GTSNPN, CDR2 SVGIG (reference sequence). V lost 5 bases to trimming and J lost 2 bases; unmatched junction nucleotides: 5. The CDR3 has 14 amino acids. CDR3 nucleotide sequence: TGTGCCTGGGCCAGTAGCGGGAGGCAAGAGACCCAGTACTTC. Residues: CAWASSGRQETQYF. Supplemented by reference TRBV30 and TRBJ2-5, the full variable domain reads SQTIHQWPATLVQPVGSPLSLECTVEGTSNPNLYWYRQAAGRGLQLLFYSVGIGQISSEVPQNLSASRPQDRQFILSSKKLLLSDSGFYLCAWASSGRQETQYFGPGTRLLVL.

This clone has only a few counts. The chain carries TRBV29-1 and TRBJ2-5, with TRBD1 matching over 9 bases. CDR3 length: 15 residues. Trimming removed 3 bases from V and 3 bases from J; junction bases left unmatched: 8. Per germline, CDR1 SQVTM and CDR2 ANQGSEA. Written as DNA, the CDR3 is TGCAGCGTTGACGGGGACAGGGTTGGGGAAGAGACCCAGTACTTC. This encodes CSVDGDRVGEETQYF.

In its sample, this clone was seen a few times. V gene TRBV7-9 combines with J gene TRBJ2-1; D might be TRBD1 or TRBD2, each matching 5 bases. V was pared by 5 bases and J by 3 bases, with 11 bases between. This CDR3 is built from 14 residues. Germline V gives CDR1 SEHNR, CDR2 FQNEAQ (reference sequence). The CDR3 nucleotides are TGTGCCAGCAGCCCCGTGGGGGTCTACAATGAGCAGTTCTTC. As protein: CASSPVGVYNEQFF.

The V and J genes are TRBV4-1 and TRBJ1-3; D may be TRBD1 (5 bases). The V and J ends lost 1 base and 0 bases respectively, with 7 bases between them. This CDR3 is built from 15 residues. Germline loops: CDR1 MGHRA, CDR2 YSYEKL. CDR3 region: CASSQVTGSGNTIYF. The CDR3 region has the DNA TGCGCCAGCAGCCAAGTTACAGGCTCTGGAAACACCATATATTTT.

The J gene is TRBJ2-3, the V gene TRBV10-3; D might be TRBD1 (6 bases). V lost 7 bases to trimming and J lost 1 base, with 12 bases between them. The length of the CDR3 is 14 residues. CDR1 is ENHRY and CDR2 is SYGVKD in the germline V gene. The CDR3 DNA reads TGTGCCATCACCCCCAGGGGAGGCACAGATACGCAGTATTTT. It yields the protein CAITPRGGTDTQYF.

This clone appeared a few times. The V call is TRBV27, the J call TRBJ1-2; TRBD1 matches at 11 bases. J was trimmed by 4 bases and V by 4 bases; bases with no gene match: 5. The CDR3 length is 15 residues. Germline CDR1 MNHEY, CDR2 SMNVEV (reference sequence). The CDR3 region has the DNA TGTGCCAGCAGTTCGACCGGGACAGGGGGCTATGGCTACACCTTC. Translation: CASSSTGTGGYGYTF.

This clone showed up just a few times. This chain uses TRBV29-1 with TRBJ1-2, with D hard to call. The length of the CDR3 is 13 residues. Trimming cost V 3 bases and J 6 bases, with 14 bases left between them. The germline CDR1 and CDR2 sequences are SQVTM and ANQGSEA. The CDR3 spells CSVDALGSHGYTF. The CDR3 bases are TGCAGCGTTGACGCCTTGGGGTCCCATGGCTACACCTTC.

This rearrangement joins TRBV28 to TRBJ2-7; 8 bases match TRBD1. Germline CDR1 is MDHEN and CDR2 is SYDVKM. V gave up 5 bases and J gave up 2 bases; unmatched junction bases: 11. This CDR3 has 16 amino acids. CDR3 sequence: CASSRPDRDATYEQYV. The DNA for the CDR3 is TGTGCCAGCAGTAGGCCGGACAGGGACGCTACCTACGAGCAGTACGTC.

V gene TRBV28 combines with J gene TRBJ2-5, with 8 positions matching TRBD1. V gave up 4 bases and J gave up 3 bases; unmatched junction bases: 7. The germline V gene encodes CDR1 MDHEN and CDR2 SYDVKM. The CDR3 spans 15 residues. For the CDR3, the DNA is TGTGCCAGCAGTTGGACAGGGAAGAGTGAAGAGACCCAGTACTTC. Protein sequence: CASSWTGKSEETQYF.

This clone has only a few counts. This rearrangement joins TRBV30 to TRBJ2-1, with TRBD2 matching 7 bases. The CDR3 extends over 13 amino acids. Germline V lookup: CDR1 GTSNPN, CDR2 SVGIG (reference sequence). V shed 2 bases, J shed 7 bases, and the junction held 5 bases outside the gene matches. This chain's CDR3 is CAWSPTSLNEQFF. The CDR3 nucleotides are TGTGCCTGGAGTCCGACTAGCCTTAATGAGCAGTTCTTC.

This clone has more than one count but fewer than ten. This chain links TRBV18 with TRBJ2-6; D is perhaps TRBD1 (5 bases). Germline values: CDR1 KGHSH, CDR2 LQKENI. Trimming removed 6 bases from V and 2 bases from J, with 11 bases in between. The CDR3 covers 15 residues. The CDR3 DNA sequence: TGTGCCAGCTCGACCGACAGACCTGGGGCCAACGTCCTGACTTTC. Protein product: CASSTDRPGANVLTF.

The J gene is TRBJ1-2, the V gene TRBV20-1; D unresolved. V lost 5 bases and J lost 7, with 11 bases in between. Germline V gives CDR1 DFQATT, CDR2 SNEGSKA (reference sequence). CDR3 length: 11 amino acids. For the CDR3, the DNA is TGCAGTGCTTATGAGGAGGGTGGCTACACCTTC. It specifies CSAYEEGGYTF.

A few counts support this clone. CDR3 residues: CASSQDRLAVEQFF. As DNA, the CDR3 is TGCGCCAGCAGCCAAGATCGACTAGCGGTTGAGCAGTTCTTC. This chain connects TRBV4-3 to TRBJ2-1; 9 positions agree with TRBD2. Losses at the gene ends were 0 bases for V and 9 bases for J; bases not matched to a gene: 3. Germline loops: CDR1 LGHNA, CDR2 YSLEER. This CDR3 comprises 14 residues.